This TCR beta chain was found in a study of cytomegalovirus exposure and HLA in healthy donors (dated by TCRdb to 2016 to 2017). Turning to the overall study: In an earlier analysis of some 550 of the donors, 276 Gb of sequence data and 120 million or so unique TCR beta sequences from about 180 million T cells were reported. Rather than using new phenotypic data, the later analysis identified candidate immune exposures from TCR beta sequences and from how often those sequences occurred across donors. Of the roughly 400 genotyped donors, around 81% fell in the genetic ancestry cluster associated with self-reported Caucasian donors. To study patterns of TCR occurrence, a later analysis re-analyzed previously published TCR beta repertoires from hundreds of donors and added high-resolution HLA genotyping. Besides the first cohort of roughly 700 subjects, a separate validation cohort made up of around 120 different subjects was used. To decide whether each TCR beta V gene segment behaved as functional or pseudogenic, an earlier analysis of approximately 620 of the donors relied on high-throughput TCR beta sequencing. All discovery cohort repertoires had been generated using a single sequencing platform. Approximately 300 gigabases of sequencing data and 91 million or so unique TCR sequences made up an early release that covered fewer than 650 HLA-typed donors. To predict cytomegalovirus infection status, the study combined high-throughput TCR immunosequencing, statistical association of individual TCRs with disease status, and machine learning. Donor age, sex, ethnicity and CMV serostatus were compiled alongside the repertoire data. Because of strong linkage in the cohort, roughly five DR-DQ haplotypes were treated as single units for association and clustering. A later genetic analysis took genome-wide SNP genotypes for about three fifths of the roughly 700 donors and used that subset as a discovery cohort. On average, around 230,000 unique TCR beta nucleotide sequences were sequenced per donor among more than 350 genotyped donors of the cohort, with around 19% of those sequences being non-productive. The study used immunosequencing to profile the T cell repertoires of some 600 subjects and linked those repertoires to cytomegalovirus serostatus. Typing coverage varied by locus: roughly 629-640 donors for A, B, C, DRB1 and DQB1; approximately 560 for DQA1; some 610 for DPA1; more than 450 for DPB1. Both class I and class II loci were covered by HLA typing, at four-digit resolution. The study aimed to test whether signatures of past pathogen exposure could be identified by cataloging public T cell receptors.

About this clone: It lacks a known antigen. No base qualities exist here, and no much larger clone lies one base off it.

The germline V gene (reference sequence) supplies CDR1 SEHNR and CDR2 FQNEAQ. A distance of 17 bases separates the germline ends of V and J, which lose 1 base and 5 bases respectively. The CDR3 runs 17 residues from the cysteine to the phenylalanine. This entry keeps only the CDR3 DNA: 51 bases, framed from base 1. Paper-wide results and their limitations: In the study, approximately 160 TCR beta chains were listed as associated with cytomegalovirus. CMV serostatus was the only immune exposure information available for the cohort. Assigning TCR associations to individual alleles was difficult when HLA alleles, especially DR and DQ, strongly co-occurred. Correlated functional status among segregating V segments might be attributable to linkage disequilibrium, but an unknown experimental factor could not be ruled out. A later analysis found that most CMV-associated TCR beta chains appeared HLA-restricted, with HLA associations seemingly driven largely by CMV exposure. Most TCR sequences were seen in very few donors, while some public TCRs were found in many individuals. A cluster of highly shared sequence variants was judged likely to be a technical artifact of the sequencing pipeline. An earlier analysis of some 590 of the donors showed that most TCR beta V segments appeared in productive rearrangements either about 87% or about 30% of the time, which broadly matched IMGT annotations. This cohort had only TCR beta chains sequenced, and the lack of alpha or paired-chain data limited which features could be detected. V-gene and J-gene trimming of TCR beta chains was associated with a missense DCLRE1C variant in a later genetic analysis, and the association was replicated in an independent cohort. In a later analysis, HLA-associated TCR beta chains showed more clonal expansion and lower generation probabilities than non-associated chains that were equally common. According to a later analysis, parvovirus B19, influenza, CMV and Epstein-Barr virus appeared linked to several top co-occurrence clusters. In a later analysis, more than 15,000 TCR beta sequences were associated with specific HLA alleles at a false discovery rate of 0.05. The presence/absence analyses assumed that sequencing depth was roughly uniform across donors, and that assumption may not be true. According to a later genetic analysis, donors in an Asian-associated ancestry cluster had fewer N-insertions in productive TCRs than the approximately 650-donor mean. In a later analysis, the rate of TCR association differed among HLA loci, with DRB1 alleles having the most associated TCRs and HLA-C alleles having the fewest. It was suggested by the authors that the approach could potentially be generalized to other disease states and immunological phenotypes. A few of the identified cytomegalovirus-associated TCR beta chains were confirmed in vitro to be specific for cytomegalovirus antigens. A further reported finding was that TCR beta sequences accurately predicted the HLA-A and HLA-B alleles for most subjects in the first cohort. Because counts were too low, 15 to 20 rarely observed V segments, including chromosome 9 orphons, were left out of the earlier analysis of about 620 of the donors. In both the original and validation cohorts, the classifier was reported to diagnose cytomegalovirus status with high specificity and sensitivity. Some IMGT-functional V segments, including TRBV6-2 and TRBV6-3, could not be told apart with the 87-base-pair reads, so those segments were excluded. HLA typing was unavailable for some donors at each locus, so association tests used only the typed subset.

The cohort comprised fewer than 750 healthy bone marrow donors. Cohort members were all nominally healthy when sampled, although unrecorded immune exposures were likely present. The donor tested CMV seronegative and was one of the 352 seronegative cohort members. Each donor provided a peripheral blood sample, and peripheral blood mononuclear cells were used for TCR beta sequencing. Genomic DNA was extracted from the blood cell samples with the Qiagen DNeasy Blood Extraction Kit. Library prep was done by the immunoSEQ multiplex PCR assay. For the multiplex PCR, a mixture combining 60 forward primers for TCR Vbeta segments and 13 reverse primers for TCR Jbeta segments was used. The CDR3 region of rearranged TCR beta genes was amplified from genomic DNA by a multiplex PCR assay. On the Illumina HiSeq System, the amplified TCR beta libraries were sequenced as 87-base-pair reads. The source study handled its data this way. In a later analysis, tens of millions of unique TCR beta chains were counted across the approximately 670 repertoires, and approximately 9.9 million of these chains were shared by at least two donors. A nearest-neighbor algorithm error-corrected the raw reads and collapsed the reads into unique sequences, merging closely related sequences to remove PCR and sequencing errors. Alignment of CDR3 sequences to IMGT reference sequences was used to assign V, D and J gene segments. For a sequence to be retained, at least a six-nucleotide match to both a V gene segment and a J gene segment was required. A rearrangement was called productive if the CDR3 had no stop codons and remained in frame with V and J, and every other rearrangement was called non-productive. CDR3 was defined according to IMGT convention as the region running from the second conserved V-encoded cysteine to the conserved J-encoded phenylalanine. In an earlier analysis of roughly 580 of the donors, sequences lacking an unambiguous match to a single V gene segment were excluded. In an earlier analysis of a few hundred of the donors, V segments were called functional above 56.7% productive rearrangements and were called segregating when the between-donor standard deviation exceeded 5%. A statistical classification framework was built for diagnosing cytomegalovirus status from the catalog of TCR beta chain sequences. A later analysis assigned V and J genes by comparing TCR nucleotide sequences with IMGT/GENE-DB human TR gene sequences. The TCRdist pipeline was used in a later analysis to assign CDR3 sequences and most-parsimonious VDJ recombination scenarios. In a later analysis, each TCR beta chain was defined by its CDR3 amino acid sequence together with its V-gene family, and reads lacking a unique V-gene family were excluded. To address suspected cross-contamination and a sequencing artifact, a later analysis removed around 590 highly shared, low-generation-probability nucleotide sequences. In a later analysis, a clonal expansion index was calculated for each public chain from normalized within-repertoire ranks of inferred template counts. A later analysis computed generation probabilities with a VDJ recombination model fitted to out-of-frame rearrangements, and checked the results against IGoR. Hypergeometric tests were used in a later analysis to score TCR-TCR, TCR-HLA and TCR-CMV co-occurrence, with a repertoire-size bias correction applied to the TCR pairs. To estimate false discovery rates, a later analysis permuted the HLA or CMV assignments 20 times. In a later analysis, co-occurring TCRs were grouped with DBSCAN, and TCRdist sequence similarity was added when clustering was performed within HLA-allele-positive subsets. Repertoires with fewer than 30,000 or more than 120,000 public chains were left out of co-occurrence clustering, as were a handful of repertoires with anomalous nucleotide sharing. TCRdb stores this immuneACCESS table with in-frame sequences only. Part of the clones is absent; in the studies checked, under half of the shortfall reflects unresolved V genes, and no reason is known for the rest. V and J calls and clone size follow that table, whereas D and trimming were derived from the DNA. This sample holds under 300,000 clones; around two thirds were observed only once. The top ten hold 2% to 2.5% of the sample.

Sequencing input: PBMCs. The V gene is TRBV7-9 and the J gene is TRBJ2-2; the D gene is perhaps TRBD1, on 6 matching bases. This TCR derives from a female donor in good health and CMV-seronegative. The bases are TGTGCCAGCAGCTTAGTGATAAAACAGGGTCAAACCGGGGAGCTGTTTTTT. This yields the protein CASSLVIKQGQTGELFF.